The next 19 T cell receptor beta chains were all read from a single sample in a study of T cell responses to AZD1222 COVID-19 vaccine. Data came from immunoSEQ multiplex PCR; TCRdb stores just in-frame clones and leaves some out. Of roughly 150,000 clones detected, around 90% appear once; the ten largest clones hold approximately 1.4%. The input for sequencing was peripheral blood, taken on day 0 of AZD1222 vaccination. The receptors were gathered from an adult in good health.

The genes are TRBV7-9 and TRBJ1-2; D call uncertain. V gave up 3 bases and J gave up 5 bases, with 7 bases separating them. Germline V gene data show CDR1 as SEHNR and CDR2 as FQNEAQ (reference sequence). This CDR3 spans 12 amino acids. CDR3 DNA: TGTGCCAGCAGCTTTCGACCTTATGGCTACACCTTC. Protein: CASSFRPYGYTF.

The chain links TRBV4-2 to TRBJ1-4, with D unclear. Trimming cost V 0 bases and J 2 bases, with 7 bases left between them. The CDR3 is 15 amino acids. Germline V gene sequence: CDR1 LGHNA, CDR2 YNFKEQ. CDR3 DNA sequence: TGTGCCAGCAGCCAAGACCGGGTTACTAATGAAAAACTGTTTTTT. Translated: CASSQDRVTNEKLFF.

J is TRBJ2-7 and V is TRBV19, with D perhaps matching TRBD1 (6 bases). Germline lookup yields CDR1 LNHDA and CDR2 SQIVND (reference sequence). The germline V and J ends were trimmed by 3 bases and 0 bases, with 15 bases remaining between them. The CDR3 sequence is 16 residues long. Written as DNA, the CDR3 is TGTGCCAGTAGTATGGCAGGGGCCCTGGACTCCTACGAGCAGTACTTC. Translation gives CASSMAGALDSYEQYF.

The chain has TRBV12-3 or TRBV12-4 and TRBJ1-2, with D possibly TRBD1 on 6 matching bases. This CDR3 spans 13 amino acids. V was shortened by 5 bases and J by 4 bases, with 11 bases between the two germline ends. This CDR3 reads CASSPGGAYGYTF. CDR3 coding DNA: TGTGCCAGCAGTCCCGGGGGGGCCTATGGCTACACCTTC.

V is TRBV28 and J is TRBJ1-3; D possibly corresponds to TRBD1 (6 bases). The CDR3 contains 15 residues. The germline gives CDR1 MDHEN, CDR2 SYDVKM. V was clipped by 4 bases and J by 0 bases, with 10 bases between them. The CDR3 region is CASSSGGDSGNTIYF. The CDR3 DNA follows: TGTGCCAGCAGTTCGGGGGGCGACTCTGGAAACACCATATATTTT.

CDR3 residues: CARRLAGGPTDTQYF. CDR3 nucleotide sequence: TGTGCCAGACGACTAGCGGGGGGCCCCACAGATACGCAGTATTTT. The V call is TRBV27, the J call TRBJ2-3; the match to TRBD2 covers 13 bases. This CDR3 region has 15 residues. CDR1 and CDR2 from the germline V gene are MNHEY and SMNVEV (reference sequence). With 9 bases clipped from V and 2 bases from J, the junction kept 5 bases outside the gene matches.

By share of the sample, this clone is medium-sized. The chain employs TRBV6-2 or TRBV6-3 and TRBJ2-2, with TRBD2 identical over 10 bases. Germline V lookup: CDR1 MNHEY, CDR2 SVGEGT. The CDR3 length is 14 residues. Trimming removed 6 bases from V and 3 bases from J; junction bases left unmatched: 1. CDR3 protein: CASSGLADTGELFF. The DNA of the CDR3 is TGTGCCAGCAGCGGACTAGCGGACACCGGGGAGCTGTTTTTT.

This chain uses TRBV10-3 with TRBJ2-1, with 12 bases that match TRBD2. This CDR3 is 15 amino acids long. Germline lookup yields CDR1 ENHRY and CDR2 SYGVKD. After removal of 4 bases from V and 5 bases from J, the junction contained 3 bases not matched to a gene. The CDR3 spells CAISGGLAGNNEQFF. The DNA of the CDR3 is TGTGCCATCAGTGGGGGACTAGCGGGCAACAATGAGCAGTTCTTC.

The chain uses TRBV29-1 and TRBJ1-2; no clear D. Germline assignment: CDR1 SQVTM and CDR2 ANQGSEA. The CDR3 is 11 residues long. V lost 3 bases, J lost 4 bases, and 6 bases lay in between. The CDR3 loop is CSVDSAYGYTF. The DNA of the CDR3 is TGCAGCGTTGATTCCGCCTATGGCTACACCTTC.

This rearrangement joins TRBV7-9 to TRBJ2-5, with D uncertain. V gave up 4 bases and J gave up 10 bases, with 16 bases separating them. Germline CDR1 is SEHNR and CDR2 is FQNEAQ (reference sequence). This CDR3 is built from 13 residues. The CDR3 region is CASSYGTPYDQYF. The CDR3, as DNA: TGTGCCAGCAGCTACGGCACACCCTACGACCAGTACTTC.

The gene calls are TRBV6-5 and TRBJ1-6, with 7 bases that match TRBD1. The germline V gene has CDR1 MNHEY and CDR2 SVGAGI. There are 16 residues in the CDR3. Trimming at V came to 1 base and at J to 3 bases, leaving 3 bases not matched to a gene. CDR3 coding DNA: TGTGCCAGCAGTTACTATCAGGGGGGCTATAATTCACCCCTCCACTTT. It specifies CASSYYQGGYNSPLHF.

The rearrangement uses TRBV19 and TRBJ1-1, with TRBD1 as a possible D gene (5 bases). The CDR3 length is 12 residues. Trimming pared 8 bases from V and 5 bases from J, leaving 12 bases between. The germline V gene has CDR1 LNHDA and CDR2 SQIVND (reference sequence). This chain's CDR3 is CASAGGGTEAFF. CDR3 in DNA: TGTGCCAGTGCGGGGGGAGGGACTGAAGCTTTCTTT. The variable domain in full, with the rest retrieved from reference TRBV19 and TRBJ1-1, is DGGITQSPKYLFRKEGQNVTLSCEQNLNHDAMYWYRQDPGQGLRLIYYSQIVNDFQKGDIAEGYSVSREKKESFPLTVTSAQKNPTAFYLCASAGGGTEAFFGQGTRLTVV.

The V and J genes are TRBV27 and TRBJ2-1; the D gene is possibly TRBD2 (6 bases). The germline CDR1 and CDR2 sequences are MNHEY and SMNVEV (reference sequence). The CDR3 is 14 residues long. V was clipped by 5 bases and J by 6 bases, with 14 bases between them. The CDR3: CASSPPGVLNEQFF. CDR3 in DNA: TGTGCCAGCAGTCCTCCGGGGGTCCTCAATGAGCAGTTCTTC.

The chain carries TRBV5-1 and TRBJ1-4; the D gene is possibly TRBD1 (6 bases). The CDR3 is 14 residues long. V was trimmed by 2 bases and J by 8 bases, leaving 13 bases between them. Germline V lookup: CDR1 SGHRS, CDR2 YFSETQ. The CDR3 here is CASSFSGGEEKLFF. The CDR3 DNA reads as TGCGCCAGCAGCTTTTCGGGGGGCGAGGAAAAACTGTTTTTT.

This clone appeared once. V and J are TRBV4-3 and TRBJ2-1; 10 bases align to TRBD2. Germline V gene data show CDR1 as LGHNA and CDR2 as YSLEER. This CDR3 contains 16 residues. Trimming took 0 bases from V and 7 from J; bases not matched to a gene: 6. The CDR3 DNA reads TGCGCCAGCAGCCAAGACGAGGCTAGCGGGAGTAATGAGCAGTTCTTC. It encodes CASSQDEASGSNEQFF.

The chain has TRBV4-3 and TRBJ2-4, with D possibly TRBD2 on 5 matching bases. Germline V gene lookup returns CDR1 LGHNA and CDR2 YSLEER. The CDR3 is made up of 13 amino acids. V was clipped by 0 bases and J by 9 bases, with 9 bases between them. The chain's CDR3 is CASSQDRGGIQYF. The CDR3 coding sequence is TGCGCCAGCAGCCAAGATCGCGGAGGCATTCAGTACTTC.

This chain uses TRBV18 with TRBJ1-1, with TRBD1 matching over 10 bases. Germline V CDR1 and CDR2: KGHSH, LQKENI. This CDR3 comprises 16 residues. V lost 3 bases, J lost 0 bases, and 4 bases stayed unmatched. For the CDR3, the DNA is TGTGCCAGCTCACCCCCCGGGACAGGGGTGAACACTGAAGCTTTCTTT. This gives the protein CASSPPGTGVNTEAFF.

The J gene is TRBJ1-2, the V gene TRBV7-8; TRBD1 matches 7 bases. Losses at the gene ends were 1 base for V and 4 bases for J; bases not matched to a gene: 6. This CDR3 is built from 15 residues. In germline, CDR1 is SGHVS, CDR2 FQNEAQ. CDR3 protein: CASSLVGTEIYGYTF. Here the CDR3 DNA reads TGTGCCAGCAGCTTAGTAGGGACAGAGATCTATGGCTACACCTTC.

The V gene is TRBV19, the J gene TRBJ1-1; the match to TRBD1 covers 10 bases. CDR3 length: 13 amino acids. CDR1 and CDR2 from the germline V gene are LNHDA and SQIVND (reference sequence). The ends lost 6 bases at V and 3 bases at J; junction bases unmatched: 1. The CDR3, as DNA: TGTGCCAGTAGGGGGACAGGGGACACTGAAGCTTTCTTT. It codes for CASRGTGDTEAFF. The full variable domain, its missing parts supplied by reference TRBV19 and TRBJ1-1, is DGGITQSPKYLFRKEGQNVTLSCEQNLNHDAMYWYRQDPGQGLRLIYYSQIVNDFQKGDIAEGYSVSREKKESFPLTVTSAQKNPTAFYLCASRGTGDTEAFFGQGTRLTVV.